These 26 T cell receptor beta chains were all obtained from the same sample, sequenced in a study of blood T cell repertoires in COVID-19. Sequencing was performed with immunoSEQ multiplex PCR; in TCRdb, only in-frame clones are kept and a portion is missing. The repertoire has roughly 440,000 clones, about 91% of them found once; the top ten carry 10% to 15%. The sequenced sample consisted of peripheral blood. Every receptor here comes from a woman in her forties or fifties with COVID-19, enrolled during active disease.

With respect to this clone: Different DNA sequences within this sample yield the same CDR3. The chain recombines TRBV18 with TRBJ1-1; TRBD1 might be the D (6 bases). Trimming shortened V by 6 bases and J by 1 base, and 18 bases separated the two germline ends. CDR3 length: 16 residues. From germline, CDR1 is KGHSH and CDR2 LQKENI. This CDR3 reads CASSPSLGRGNTEAFF. For the CDR3, the DNA is TGTGCCAGCTCCCCCAGTTTGGGCAGGGGGAACACTGAAGCTTTCTTT.

This sequence joins TRBV24-1 and TRBJ1-1; D perhaps matches TRBD1 (6 bases). Germline values: CDR1 KGHDR, CDR2 SFDVKD. The CDR3 is 13 amino acids. Trimming stripped 8 bases from V and 3 bases from J, with 12 bases between. The CDR3: CATTRGGDTEAFF. The CDR3 DNA is TGTGCCACCACCAGGGGAGGGGACACTGAAGCTTTCTTT.

This chain joins TRBV19 and TRBJ2-7; maybe TRBD1 (6 bases). Trimming took 5 bases from V and 1 from J, leaving 12 bases between them. Germline V gene lookup returns CDR1 LNHDA and CDR2 SQIVND (reference sequence). The CDR3 consists of 14 residues. The CDR3 nucleotides are TGTGCCAGTAGTCTTTCGACAGGATCCTACGAGCAGTACTTC. Translation gives CASSLSTGSYEQYF.

The chain's CDR3 is CASSTTEAFF. Written as DNA, the CDR3 is TGTGCCAGTTCTACCACTGAAGCTTTCTTT. The rearrangement joins TRBV19 to TRBJ1-1; no clear D. In germline, CDR1 is LNHDA, CDR2 SQIVND (reference sequence). V was shortened by 8 bases and J by 4 bases, with 5 bases between the two germline ends. The CDR3 extends over 10 amino acids.

The CDR3 sequence is CASSLSSGGRDTGELFF. CDR3 sequence (DNA): TGCGCCAGCAGCTTGTCTAGCGGGGGGAGAGACACCGGGGAGCTGTTTTTT. The J gene is TRBJ2-2, the V gene TRBV5-1; 11 bases fit TRBD2. With V trimmed by 1 base and J by 3 bases, 5 bases remained unmatched. Looked up from germline, CDR1 is SGHRS and CDR2 is YFSETQ. The CDR3 is 17 residues long.

This clone was seen a handful of times. This rearrangement joins TRBV7-3 to TRBJ2-2; 7 bases match TRBD1. CDR3 length equals 15 residues. Germline-derived CDR1 and CDR2 are SGHTA and FQGTGA. V was clipped by 8 bases and J by 4 bases; unmatched bases: 10. The CDR3 loop is CASGRQGRSTGELFF. DNA for the CDR3: TGTGCCAGCGGAAGACAGGGAAGGAGCACCGGGGAGCTGTTTTTT.

This sequence joins TRBV28 and TRBJ1-3; 7 nucleotides agree with TRBD1. Looked up from germline, CDR1 is MDHEN and CDR2 is SYDVKM. The CDR3 runs 16 residues. Trimming at V came to 8 bases and at J to 0 bases, leaving 10 bases not matched to a gene. CDR3 amino acids: CASGPVQGTSGNTIYF. CDR3 DNA sequence: TGTGCCAGCGGCCCCGTACAGGGGACCTCTGGAAACACCATATATTTT.

The chain links TRBV28 to TRBJ1-5, with a possible D match to TRBD1 (5 bases). CDR1 is MDHEN and CDR2 is SYDVKM in the germline V gene. Trimming pared 5 bases from V and 0 bases from J, leaving 11 bases between. This CDR3 has 15 residues. CDR3 sequence reads: CASSPYRTSNQPQHF. The CDR3 region has the DNA TGTGCCAGCAGTCCCTACAGGACTAGCAATCAGCCCCAGCATTTT.

The J gene is TRBJ1-2, the V gene TRBV4-2, with TRBD1 as a possible D gene (5 bases). The germline V gene has CDR1 LGHNA and CDR2 YNFKEQ. The V gene lost 0 bases and the J gene lost 6 bases, with 14 bases spanning the gap. The CDR3 is 15 amino acids. As DNA, the CDR3 is TGTGCCAGCAGCCAAGATGTACAGGATCGGGATGGCTACACCTTC. This codes for CASSQDVQDRDGYTF.

The CDR3 DNA follows: TGTGCCAGCAGCCAAGTTAGCGAGCAGTACTTC. It translates to CASSQVSEQYF. The genes are TRBV3-1 (or the pseudogene TRBV3-2) and TRBJ2-7; the D is unclear. Germline V gene data show CDR1 as LGHDT and CDR2 as YNNKEL (reference sequence). The V gene lost 1 base and the J gene lost 6 bases, with 4 bases spanning the gap. The CDR3 has 11 residues.

The chain employs TRBV6-2 or TRBV6-3 and TRBJ1-2; TRBD1 is a possible D gene (6 bases). The CDR3 has 13 amino acids. The germline CDR1 and CDR2 sequences are MNHEY and SVGEGT. V was clipped by 1 base and J by 8 bases, with 11 bases between them. The CDR3 here is CASSYLRTDGYTF. In DNA form, the CDR3 reads TGTGCCAGCAGTTACTTAAGGACAGACGGCTACACCTTC.

The V call is TRBV7-9, the J call TRBJ1-5, with a tentative D call TRBD1 (5 bases). CDR1 is SEHNR, CDR2 FQNEAQ, per germline (reference sequence). V lost 1 base and J 7 bases, leaving 11 bases between the germline ends. The CDR3 totals 14 residues. CDR3: CASSLGDRYQPQHF. The CDR3 bases are TGTGCCAGCAGCTTAGGAGACAGATACCAGCCCCAGCATTTT.

This clone has only a few counts. The chain couples TRBV6-2 or TRBV6-3 to TRBJ1-5, with TRBD1 matching over 8 bases. Per germline, CDR1 MNHEY and CDR2 SVGEGT. The length of the CDR3 is 14 residues. With V trimmed by 6 bases and J by 6 bases, 7 bases remained unmatched. The CDR3 nucleotides are TGTGCCAGCAGCCGCGACAGGGGTCCTCAGCCCCAGCATTTT. It codes for CASSRDRGPQPQHF.

The chain joins TRBV21-1 to TRBJ2-1; the table assigns TRBD2, which was not confirmed against the DNA. TRBV21-1 is deemed a pseudogene. The CDR3 runs to 19 residues. Here the CDR3 reads CASSNPGLRALGSYNEQFF. DNA for the CDR3: TGTGCCAGCAGCAACCCGGGACTCAGGGCACTAGGATCCTACAATGAGCAGTTCTTC.

J is TRBJ2-3 and V is TRBV7-8, with 11 nucleotides matching TRBD2. The CDR3 has 15 amino acids. Trimming took 0 bases from V and 7 from J; bases not matched to a gene: 3. The germline V gene has CDR1 SGHVS and CDR2 FQNEAQ. DNA of the CDR3: TGTGCCAGCAGCTTAGCCCTGACTAGCGGGAATACGCAGTATTTT. Its protein is CASSLALTSGNTQYF.

The V and J genes are TRBV19 and TRBJ1-2; 9 bases match TRBD1. The CDR3 consists of 14 residues. With V trimmed by 3 bases and J by 8 bases, 7 bases remained unmatched. Germline V gene lookup returns CDR1 LNHDA and CDR2 SQIVND (reference sequence). The CDR3: CASSMDRGLAGYTF. Here the CDR3 DNA reads TGTGCCAGTAGTATGGACAGGGGTTTGGCGGGCTACACCTTC.

This rearrangement joins TRBV15 to TRBJ2-3, with a possible D match to TRBD1 (5 bases). V was shortened by 4 bases and J by 4 bases, with 12 bases between the two germline ends. The CDR3 has 14 residues. CDR1 is LNHNV and CDR2 is YYDKDF in the germline V gene (reference sequence). As DNA, the CDR3 is TGTGCCACCAGCACGTACAGGCAGGCAGATACGCAGTATTTT. Translation gives CATSTYRQADTQYF.

This clone was seen once. This sequence joins TRBV11-3 and TRBJ1-1, with TRBD1 matching 9 bases. CDR1 is SGHNT and CDR2 is YENEEA in the germline V gene. V was pared by 0 bases and J by 5 bases, with 4 bases of the junction left unmatched. The length of the CDR3 is 15 residues. The CDR3 sequence: CASSLDGTGRTEAFF. CDR3 coding DNA: TGTGCCAGCAGCTTAGATGGGACAGGGCGGACTGAAGCTTTCTTT.

V gene TRBV30 combines with J gene TRBJ2-2; TRBD1 agrees at 9 bases. Trimming at V came to 5 bases and at J to 1 base, leaving 8 bases not matched to a gene. Looked up from germline, CDR1 is GTSNPN and CDR2 is SVGIG (reference sequence). The CDR3 is 16 residues long. The CDR3 loop is CAWGRWGQGNTGELFF. The CDR3 DNA sequence: TGTGCCTGGGGGAGATGGGGACAGGGGAACACCGGGGAGCTGTTTTTT.

The V gene is TRBV9, the J gene TRBJ1-4; a weak D match, TRBD1 (5 bases). The CDR3 loop spans 15 amino acids. V was shortened by 0 bases and J by 7 bases, with 13 bases between the two germline ends. Per germline, CDR1 SGDLS and CDR2 YYNGEE. The CDR3 DNA reads TGTGCCAGCAGCGTAGCCGGGGGATCGAGTGAAAAACTGTTTTTT. It specifies CASSVAGGSSEKLFF.

The J gene is TRBJ2-3, the V gene TRBV5-6; tentative D call: TRBD1 (6 bases). V was cut by 3 bases and J by 2 bases, with 16 bases left in between. CDR3 length: 16 amino acids. Per the germline V gene, CDR1 is SGHDT and CDR2 is YYEEEE. The CDR3 is CASSWPSRGPTDTQYF. DNA for the CDR3: TGTGCCAGCAGCTGGCCCTCCAGGGGTCCCACAGATACGCAGTATTTT.

V and J are TRBV11-2 and TRBJ2-6, with D possibly matching TRBD2 (6 bases). The CDR3 has 17 amino acids. V was clipped by 0 bases and J by 2 bases, with 11 bases between them. The germline CDR1 and CDR2 sequences are SGHAT and FQNNGV. CDR3 loop: CASSLDWTGAGANVLTF. CDR3 bases: TGTGCCAGCAGCTTAGATTGGACGGGGGCTGGGGCCAACGTCCTGACTTTC.

As DNA, the CDR3 is TGTGCCAGCAGCCCTTGGACAGTGACCCCTATGAACACTGAAGCTTTCTTT. Translation: CASSPWTVTPMNTEAFF. The chain uses TRBV3-1 (or the pseudogene TRBV3-2) and TRBJ1-1, with TRBD1 as a possible D gene (6 bases). This CDR3 spans 17 amino acids. V lost 4 bases to trimming and J lost 0 bases, with 18 bases between them. Germline lookup yields CDR1 LGHDT and CDR2 YNNKEL (reference sequence).

This clone was observed a single time. This chain connects TRBV7-9 to TRBJ2-3; D possibly corresponds to TRBD2 (6 bases). Germline values: CDR1 SEHNR, CDR2 FQNEAQ (reference sequence). Trimming removed 2 bases from V and 2 bases from J, with 11 bases in between. The CDR3 extends over 15 amino acids. CDR3 sequence (DNA): TGTGCCAGCAGCTTACGGGGGACCGACACAGATACGCAGTATTTT. Translation gives CASSLRGTDTDTQYF. Full variable domain (missing parts from reference TRBV7-9 and TRBJ2-3): DTGVSQNPRHKITKRGQNVTFRCDPISEHNRLYWYRQTLGQGPEFLTYFQNEAQLEKSRLLSDRFSAERPKGSFSTLEIQRTEQGDSAMYLCASSLRGTDTDTQYFGPGTRLTVL.

V usage is TRBV7-3 and J usage is TRBJ2-3; no clear D. The CDR3 loop spans 15 amino acids. The V end was cut by 5 bases, the J end by 0 bases, with 12 bases between. Germline V lookup: CDR1 SGHTA, CDR2 FQGTGA. CDR3 amino acids: CASSPGHLSTDTQYF. The DNA for the CDR3 is TGTGCCAGCAGCCCTGGGCACCTTAGCACAGATACGCAGTATTTT.

The chain joins TRBV2 to TRBJ1-2; D is unresolved. Deletions cut 1 base from V and 8 bases from J, with 11 bases between. Per germline, CDR1 SNHLY and CDR2 FYNNEI. This CDR3 region has 13 residues. The DNA for the CDR3 is TGTGCCAGCAGTGAAGGGCCCGGGGAGGGCTACACCTTC. This translates into CASSEGPGEGYTF.